Given below is one T cell receptor beta chain in context. Its specificity is unknown. These data originate in a study of cytomegalovirus exposure and HLA in healthy donors. Points from the study as a whole: Under in vitro conditions, a few CMV-associated chains were confirmed as specific for CMV antigens.

A multiplex PCR was run with 60 Vbeta primers and 13 Jbeta primers. The protocol was immunoSEQ multiplex PCR, while the TCRdb copy is restricted to in-frame clones and leaves out a portion. The data contain about 70,000 clones, around 69% of them singletons. The V gene's germline CDR1 is SGHVS and CDR2 FNYEAQ. V gave up 1 base and J gave up 5 bases, with 11 bases separating them. This CDR3 has 14 amino acids. Donors were ostensibly healthy at sampling, although undocumented immune exposures were probable. The J gene is TRBJ2-5, the V gene TRBV7-6, with D possibly TRBD1 on 5 matching bases. The source of this sequence is a human donor in good health. Sequencing input: PBMCs. The CDR3 DNA sequence: TGTGCCAGCAGCTTAGACAGGCAGGAGGAGACCCAGTACTTC. Residues: CASSLDRQEETQYF.